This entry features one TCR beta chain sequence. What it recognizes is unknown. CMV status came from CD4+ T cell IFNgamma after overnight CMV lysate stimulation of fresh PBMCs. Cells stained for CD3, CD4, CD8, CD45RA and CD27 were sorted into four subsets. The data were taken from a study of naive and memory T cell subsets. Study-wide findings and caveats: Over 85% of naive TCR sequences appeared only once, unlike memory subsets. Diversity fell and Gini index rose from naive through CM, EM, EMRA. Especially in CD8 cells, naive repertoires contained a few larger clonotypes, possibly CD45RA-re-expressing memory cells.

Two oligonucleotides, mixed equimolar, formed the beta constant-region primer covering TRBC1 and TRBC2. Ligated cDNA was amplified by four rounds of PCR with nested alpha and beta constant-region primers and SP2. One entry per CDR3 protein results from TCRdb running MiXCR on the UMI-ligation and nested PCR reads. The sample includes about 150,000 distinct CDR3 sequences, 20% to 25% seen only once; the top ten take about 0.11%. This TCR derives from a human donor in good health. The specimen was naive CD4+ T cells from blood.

CDR3 DNA: TGCAGCGTTGATCGGGGACGGGGATTCTACAATGAGCAGTTCTTC. It is translated as CSVDRGRGFYNEQFF. V and J are TRBV29-1 and TRBJ2-1; the D call may be TRBD1 or TRBD2 (5 bases each). This CDR3 has 15 amino acids. Trimming took 3 bases from V and 3 from J, leaving 15 bases between them. The germline gives CDR1 SQVTM, CDR2 ANQGSEA.